Presented here are 27 T cell receptor beta chains from one specimen sequenced in a study of blood T cell repertoires in COVID-19. Sequenced by immunoSEQ multiplex PCR; TCRdb stores in-frame clones only, minus some. This table holds over 150,000 clones, around 83% found once. The source material was peripheral blood. Receptor source: a human donor in a cohort sampled during active COVID-19.

The chain has TRBV9 and TRBJ2-3; 12 nucleotides align to TRBD2. Germline CDR1 is SGDLS and CDR2 is YYNGEE. Trimming removed 3 bases from V and 3 bases from J; junction bases left unmatched: 2. CDR3 length equals 15 residues. For the CDR3, the DNA is TGTGCCAGCAGCGAGACTAGCGGGAGTACAGATACGCAGTATTTT. Translated, it gives CASSETSGSTDTQYF.

The chain is built from TRBV4-2 and TRBJ2-7; TRBD1 matches 9 bases. The CDR3 extends over 16 amino acids. Germline-derived CDR1 and CDR2 are LGHNA and YNFKEQ. Germline trimming cut 3 bases from V and 5 bases from J; bases unmatched to any gene: 11. CDR3 amino acids: CASSQPAGTGFHEQYF. DNA for the CDR3: TGTGCCAGCAGCCAGCCTGCCGGGACAGGGTTCCACGAGCAGTACTTC.

The chain joins TRBV6-5 to TRBJ1-5, with D unresolved. The CDR3 length is 13 residues. Germline V lookup: CDR1 MNHEY, CDR2 SVGAGI. V dropped 5 bases and J dropped 7 bases, with 12 bases sitting between them. The chain's CDR3 is CASSPAVEQPQHF. CDR3 bases: TGTGCCAGCAGTCCTGCGGTGGAGCAGCCCCAGCATTTT.

This rearrangement joins TRBV6-5 to TRBJ2-1; tentatively, D is TRBD2 (6 bases). Trimming cost V 5 bases and J 4 bases, with 12 bases left between them. Germline CDR1 MNHEY, CDR2 SVGAGI. This CDR3 is 14 amino acids long. For the CDR3, the DNA is TGTGCCAGCAGTCGAGCGGGTTCTTACAATGAGCAGTTCTTC. It codes for CASSRAGSYNEQFF.

The chain joins TRBV24-1 to TRBJ2-1, with 15 bases fitting TRBD2. The ends lost 4 bases at V and 8 bases at J; junction bases unmatched: 2. The V gene's germline CDR1 is KGHDR and CDR2 SFDVKD. The CDR3 covers 15 residues. The CDR3 DNA reads TGTGCCACCAGTGAGGGACTAGCGGGAGGTCATGAGCAGTTCTTC. Translating gives CATSEGLAGGHEQFF.

The V gene is TRBV10-2, the J gene TRBJ2-3; TRBD1 matches at 8 bases. CDR1 and CDR2 from the germline V gene are WSHSY and SAAADI. V lost 6 bases and J lost 4; bases outside the gene matches: 3. This CDR3 contains 13 residues. The CDR3 DNA is TGCGCCAGCAGGGACAGGGAAGCAGATACGCAGTATTTT. Protein sequence: CASRDREADTQYF.

The rearrangement joins TRBV2 to TRBJ1-4, with unresolved D. CDR1 SNHLY and CDR2 FYNNEI come from the germline V gene. The CDR3 sequence is 11 residues long. The germline V and J ends were trimmed by 4 bases and 5 bases, with 2 bases remaining between them. The CDR3 DNA reads as TGTGCCAGCAGTGTAAATGAAAAACTGTTTTTT. The encoded protein is CASSVNEKLFF.

In this sample, this clone turned up once. The V and J genes are TRBV12-3 or TRBV12-4 and TRBJ2-7, with a tentative D call TRBD1 (5 bases). The V and J ends lost 9 bases and 5 bases respectively, with 14 bases between them. The CDR3 sequence is 12 residues long. This chain's CDR3 is CASKGDSNEQYF. In DNA form, the CDR3 reads TGTGCCAGTAAAGGGGATAGCAACGAGCAGTACTTC.

This CDR3 reads CASSQELAGDIYEQFF. The CDR3 bases are TGTGCCAGCAGCCAGGAACTAGCGGGAGATATCTATGAGCAGTTCTTC. The rearrangement links TRBV4-2 to TRBJ2-1; 11 bases are a match to TRBD2. The germline CDR1 and CDR2 sequences are LGHNA and YNFKEQ. This CDR3 has 16 amino acids. V shed 3 bases and J 8 bases; nucleotides not matched to a gene: 9.

This chain links TRBV20-1 with TRBJ1-5; D may be TRBD1 (5 bases). V was shortened by 3 bases and J by 2 bases, with 14 bases between the two germline ends. This CDR3 has 15 amino acids. CDR1 and CDR2 from the germline V gene are DFQATT and SNEGSKA (reference sequence). The CDR3 DNA reads TGCAGTGCTAGTCCCGCCGGCAGGGGCAATCAGCCCCAGCATTTT. This translates into CSASPAGRGNQPQHF.

This chain connects TRBV28 to TRBJ1-6, with D possibly matching TRBD1 (5 bases). The CDR3 covers 14 residues. Germline values: CDR1 MDHEN, CDR2 SYDVKM. The V end lost 11 bases, the J end lost 7 bases, and 18 bases lay between the germline ends. The CDR3 protein is CAGLPTVGNSPLHF. In nucleotides, the CDR3 is TGTGCCGGCCTGCCGACAGTCGGGAATTCACCCCTCCACTTT.

The J gene is TRBJ2-2, the V gene TRBV18, with D unresolved. Trimming stripped 2 bases from V and 6 bases from J, with 13 bases between. The germline gives CDR1 KGHSH, CDR2 LQKENI. The length of the CDR3 is 15 residues. The CDR3: CASSPVVGRAGELFF. The CDR3 DNA reads TGTGCCAGCTCACCAGTTGTGGGCCGCGCCGGGGAGCTGTTTTTT.

This chain joins TRBV11-2 and TRBJ1-3, with D unclear. The V end lost 5 bases, the J end lost 0 bases, and 11 bases lay between the germline ends. Germline V gives CDR1 SGHAT, CDR2 FQNNGV. The CDR3 is 15 amino acids. The CDR3 nucleotides read TGTGCCAGCAGCCCCCGACAAAGCTCTGGAAACACCATATATTTT. Protein sequence: CASSPRQSSGNTIYF. The full variable domain, rest sourced from reference TRBV11-2 and TRBJ1-3, is EAGVAQSPRYKIIEKRQSVAFWCNPISGHATLYWYQQILGQGPKLLIQFQNNGVVDDSQLPKDRFSAERLKGVDSTLKIQPAKLEDSAVYLCASSPRQSSGNTIYFGEGSWLTVV.

The rearrangement uses TRBV2 and TRBJ2-3; 8 bases map to TRBD1. Germline values: CDR1 SNHLY, CDR2 FYNNEI. The length of the CDR3 is 15 residues. V lost 6 bases and J lost 0; bases outside the gene matches: 5. CDR3 sequence: CASRTQGASTDTQYF. The DNA for the CDR3 is TGTGCCAGCAGGACGCAGGGGGCGAGCACAGATACGCAGTATTTT.

CDR3 sequence: CACSWGGGETQYF. The CDR3 DNA reads TGTGCCTGCTCTTGGGGAGGTGGAGAGACCCAGTACTTC. The chain uses TRBV10-3 and TRBJ2-5; D might be TRBD2 (6 bases). The CDR3 consists of 13 residues. Germline lookup yields CDR1 ENHRY and CDR2 SYGVKD. Trimming removed 11 bases at V and 4 bases at J, with 17 bases between.

This clone was counted only a few times. The chain links TRBV4-1 to TRBJ1-1; D is uncertain. The CDR3 totals 13 residues. V dropped 4 bases and J dropped 5 bases, with 11 bases sitting between them. Germline V CDR1 and CDR2: MGHRA, YSYEKL. CDR3 in DNA: TGCGCCAGCAGCCGGGAGAGGGCTACTGAAGCTTTCTTT. This encodes CASSRERATEAFF.

This clone was detected only once. The chain couples TRBV11-2 to TRBJ2-7; 12 bases line up with TRBD1. V was pared by 4 bases and J by 5 bases, with 3 bases of the junction left unmatched. Germline V gene data show CDR1 as SGHAT and CDR2 as FQNNGV. The CDR3 is made up of 14 amino acids. The CDR3 DNA reads as TGTGCCAGCAGCTCGGGACAGGGGGCAAACGAGCAGTACTTC. It encodes CASSSGQGANEQYF.

Written as DNA, the CDR3 is TGCGCCAGCAGCCAAGGGTTCAGGCAGCCCCAGCATTTT. Its protein is CASSQGFRQPQHF. The chain has TRBV4-1 and TRBJ1-5; D not certain. This CDR3 has 13 amino acids. Trimming removed 1 base at V and 7 bases at J, with 8 bases between. Germline CDR1 MGHRA, CDR2 YSYEKL.

The chain uses TRBV19 and TRBJ2-2; 13 nucleotides agree with TRBD2. Germline lookup yields CDR1 LNHDA and CDR2 SQIVND (reference sequence). The CDR3 is made up of 15 amino acids. J was trimmed by 7 bases and V by 5 bases; bases with no gene match: 4. CDR3 sequence (DNA): TGTGCCAGTAGTCTCAGGACTAGCGGGAGCGGGGAGCTGTTTTTT. It yields the protein CASSLRTSGSGELFF.

This chain links TRBV28 with TRBJ1-3; D is unclear. V lost 6 bases and J lost 2, with 17 bases in between. The length of the CDR3 is 16 residues. Germline CDR1 MDHEN, CDR2 SYDVKM. CDR3 loop: CASRKRGSRPGNTIYF. As DNA, the CDR3 is TGTGCCAGCAGAAAACGCGGGAGTCGGCCTGGAAACACCATATATTTT.

The CDR3 spells CASSAPGLRDTGELFF. The CDR3 DNA sequence: TGTGCCAGCAGCGCGCCAGGGCTGCGAGACACCGGGGAGCTGTTTTTT. The rearrangement links TRBV5-6 to TRBJ2-2, with D perhaps matching TRBD1 (5 bases). V was shortened by 4 bases and J by 3 bases, with 16 bases between the two germline ends. The CDR3 length is 16 residues. Germline CDR1 and CDR2: SGHDT and YYEEEE.

V and J are TRBV30 and TRBJ2-1, with 10 nucleotides matching TRBD2. V lost 7 bases, J lost 5 bases, and 11 bases stayed unmatched. The CDR3 is made up of 15 amino acids. Germline CDR1 reads GTSNPN; CDR2 reads SVGIG (reference sequence). CDR3 nucleotides: TGTGCCTACTGGAAAAAAGCGGGAGGGAACAATGAGCAGTTCTTC. It codes for CAYWKKAGGNNEQFF.

This clone was observed a few times. The chain joins TRBV28 to TRBJ2-1; 7 bases agree with TRBD1. This CDR3 has 16 residues. V gave up 6 bases and J gave up 0 bases; unmatched junction bases: 8. Germline V gene sequence: CDR1 MDHEN, CDR2 SYDVKM. The CDR3 sequence is CASSQMTGSSYNEQFF. CDR3 nucleotide sequence: TGTGCCAGCAGCCAAATGACAGGGAGCTCCTACAATGAGCAGTTCTTC.

This clone came up once. V usage is TRBV5-1 and J usage is TRBJ1-1, with 8 bases fitting TRBD1. V lost 2 bases to trimming and J lost 4 bases; unmatched junction nucleotides: 7. Germline V gene data show CDR1 as SGHRS and CDR2 as YFSETQ. The CDR3 totals 15 residues. CDR3 region: CASSFRTGSGTEAFF. As DNA, the CDR3 is TGCGCCAGCAGCTTCCGGACAGGGAGTGGCACTGAAGCTTTCTTT. Full variable domain (rest looked up from reference TRBV5-1 and TRBJ1-1): KAGVTQTPRYLIKTRGQQVTLSCSPISGHRSVSWYQQTPGQGLQFLFEYFSETQRNKGNFPGRFSGRQFSNSRSEMNVSTLELGDSALYLCASSFRTGSGTEAFFGQGTRLTVV.

As concerns this clone: Other nucleotide sequences from this sample produce the same CDR3. This chain uses TRBV12-3 or TRBV12-4 with TRBJ2-7; 11 positions agree with TRBD2. The V and J ends lost 8 bases and 2 bases, in that order; junction bases with no gene match: 2. There are 13 residues in the CDR3. CDR3: CASGTSGPYEQYF. The CDR3 coding sequence is TGTGCCAGCGGGACTAGCGGCCCCTACGAGCAGTACTTC.

This chain connects TRBV10-2 to TRBJ1-5, with D hard to call. V dropped 2 bases and J dropped 5 bases, with 13 bases sitting between them. The CDR3 loop spans 15 amino acids. Germline CDR1 and CDR2: WSHSY and SAAADI. CDR3 DNA: TGCGCCAGCAGTGAGAAGGCCAGACGGGATCAGCCCCAGCATTTT. Amino acids: CASSEKARRDQPQHF.

The V and J genes are TRBV7-9 and TRBJ2-3, with a weak D call TRBD2 (5 bases). Germline CDR1 reads SEHNR; CDR2 reads FQNEAQ (reference sequence). This CDR3 is built from 13 residues. V was cut by 5 bases and J by 0 bases, with 6 bases left in between. The chain's CDR3 is CASSPGSTDTQYF. The DNA of the CDR3 is TGTGCCAGCAGCCCGGGGAGCACAGATACGCAGTATTTT.